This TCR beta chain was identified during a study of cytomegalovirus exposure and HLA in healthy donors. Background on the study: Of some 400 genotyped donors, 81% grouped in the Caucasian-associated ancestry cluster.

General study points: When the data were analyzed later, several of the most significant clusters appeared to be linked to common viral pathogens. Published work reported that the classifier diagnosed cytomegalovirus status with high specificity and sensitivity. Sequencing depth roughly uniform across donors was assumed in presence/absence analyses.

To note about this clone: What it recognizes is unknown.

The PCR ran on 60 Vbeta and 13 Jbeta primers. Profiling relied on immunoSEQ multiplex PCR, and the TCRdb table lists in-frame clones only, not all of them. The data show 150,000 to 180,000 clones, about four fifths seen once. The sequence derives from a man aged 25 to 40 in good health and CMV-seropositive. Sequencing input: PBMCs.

The CDR3 nucleotides are TGTGCTAGTGGTTTGGTACTTGTGGAGAGTGGGTTCAGGGGAACTGGGGCCAACGTCCTGACTTTC. This gives the protein CASGLVLVESGFRGTGANVLTF. This chain joins TRBV12-5 and TRBJ2-6, with a tentative D call TRBD1 (6 bases). CDR3 length: 22 residues. The ends were cut back, 0 bases at V and 2 bases at J, with 26 bases in the middle. The germline gives CDR1 LGHNT, CDR2 FRNRAP. Complete variable domain (other parts from reference TRBV12-5 and TRBJ2-6): DARVTQTPRHKVTEMGQEVTMRCQPILGHNTVFWYRQTMMQGLELLAYFRNRAPLDDSGMPKDRFSAEMPDATLATLKIQPSEPRDSAVYFCASGLVLVESGFRGTGANVLTFGAGSRLTVL.